This is a list of T cell receptor beta chains from one sample in a study of neoadjuvant anti-PD-1 for oral cavity cancer. The protocol was immunoSEQ multiplex PCR, while the TCRdb copy is restricted to in-frame clones and leaves out a portion. The top ten hold 30% to 45% of the sample, which has about 15,000 clones, roughly 40% seen once. The starting material was tumor tissue, obtained after nivolumab (anti-PD-1) treatment. Every receptor here comes from a person aged 35-79 years with oral cavity squamous cell carcinoma. Each CDR3 is given with its conserved first and last residue. The D gene is left open where the match is weak. The listing skips clone size in some rows; elsewhere it reads once, few, many or a size class.

v_gene	abundance	j_gene	d_gene	CDR3aa	CDR3nt
TRBV18	few	TRBJ2-7	TRBD2	CASSPIGRTSGGTYEQYF	TGTGCCAGCTCACCGATAGGAAGGACTAGCGGGGGAACCTACGAGCAGTACTTC
TRBV4-3	many	TRBJ1-2	NA	CASSQVIGSDRGNYGYTF	TGCGCCAGCAGCCAAGTAATAGGGAGCGATAGGGGTAACTATGGCTACACCTTC
TRBV6-8	NA	TRBJ1-2	NA	CASSYSSGPGFNGYTF	TGTGCCAGCAGTTACTCCTCAGGACCGGGATTTAATGGCTACACCTTC
TRBV6-5	NA	TRBJ1-1	NA	CASSPPGGETEAFF	TGTGCCAGCAGTCCCCCCGGGGGAGAAACTGAAGCTTTCTTT
TRBV19	NA	TRBJ2-3	NA	CASSQGLTTDTQYF	TGTGCCAGTAGTCAGGGGCTAACCACAGATACGCAGTATTTT
TRBV7-2	NA	TRBJ2-2	NA	CASSSRNTGELFF	TGTGCCAGCAGCTCCCGGAACACCGGGGAGCTGTTTTTT
TRBV13	NA	TRBJ1-2	NA	CASSQKGGNYGYTF	TGTGCCAGCAGCCAGAAAGGTGGGAACTATGGCTACACCTTC
TRBV7-8	NA	TRBJ2-5	NA	CASSLGWGKTQYF	TGTGCCAGCAGCTTAGGGTGGGGAAAGACCCAGTACTTC
TRBV5-1	NA	TRBJ2-7	NA	CASSLAGMSSYEQYF	TGTGCCAGCAGCTTGGCGGGGATGTCCTCCTACGAGCAGTACTTC
TRBV9	few	TRBJ2-3	NA	CASSVAGYTDTQYF	TGTGCCAGCAGCGTAGCGGGGTACACAGATACGCAGTATTTT
TRBV27	NA	TRBJ1-4	TRBD1	CASSPSGTAEKLFF	TGTGCCAGCAGTCCATCCGGGACAGCTGAAAAACTGTTTTTT
TRBV6-5	NA	TRBJ1-2	NA	CASSYARDPYGYTF	TGTGCCAGCAGTTACGCGCGGGACCCCTATGGCTACACCTTC
TRBV19	few	TRBJ2-1	NA	CASSITGSGEQFF	TGTGCCAGTAGTATCACCGGGAGCGGTGAGCAGTTCTTC
TRBV7-9	NA	TRBJ1-2	NA	CASSLAWFYGYTF	TGTGCCAGCAGCTTAGCCTGGTTTTATGGCTACACCTTC
TRBV4-3	NA	TRBJ1-2	NA	CASSQGPSTNYGYTF	TGCGCCAGCAGCCAAGGACCGAGCACTAACTATGGCTACACCTTC
TRBV4-3	NA	TRBJ1-6	NA	CASSQGSSPLHF	TGCGCCAGCAGCCAGGGTAGTTCACCCCTCCACTTT
TRBV7-9	NA	TRBJ2-5	NA	CASSDTGFQETQYF	TGTGCCAGCAGTGACACAGGGTTCCAAGAGACCCAGTACTTC
TRBV19	medium-sized	TRBJ1-2	NA	CASSTSRQAVDGYTF	TGTGCCAGTAGTACCTCCCGACAGGCGGTAGATGGCTACACCTTC
TRBV11-2	NA	TRBJ2-6	NA	CASGLWGVGANVLTF	TGTGCCAGCGGCTTGTGGGGGGTAGGGGCCAACGTCCTGACTTTC
TRBV18	medium-sized	TRBJ2-1	TRBD1	CASSADRGGSYNEQFF	TGTGCCAGCTCAGCGGACAGGGGAGGCTCCTACAATGAGCAGTTCTTC
TRBV15	NA	TRBJ2-1	NA	CATSRGQAAYNEQFF	TGTGCCACCAGCAGAGGGCAGGCCGCCTACAATGAGCAGTTCTTC
TRBV6-6	NA	TRBJ2-3	NA	CASSNGDTQYF	TGTGCCAGCAGCAACGGGGATACGCAGTATTTT
TRBV30	NA	TRBJ2-5	TRBD2	CAWSVTAQSGGTQYF	TGTGCCTGGAGTGTAACAGCGCAGTCGGGGGGGACCCAGTACTTC
TRBV15	NA	TRBJ2-6	NA	CATSRDNSGANVLTF	TGTGCCACCAGCAGAGATAACTCTGGGGCCAACGTCCTGACTTTC
TRBV4-2	NA	TRBJ2-1	NA	CASSQWAGASYNEQFF	TGTGCCAGCAGCCAATGGGCGGGGGCTTCATACAATGAGCAGTTCTTC
TRBV28	NA	TRBJ2-2	NA	CASRPLTVSPGELFF	TGTGCCAGCAGACCGCTGACAGTTTCCCCCGGGGAGCTGTTTTTT
TRBV4-2	once	TRBJ1-1	NA	CASSPTGWGRNTEAFF	TGTGCCAGCAGCCCGACAGGATGGGGGAGAAACACTGAAGCTTTCTTT
TRBV4-1	NA	TRBJ1-4	NA	CASSQARSAGEKLFF	TGCGCCAGCAGCCAAGCCCGGAGCGCTGGTGAAAAACTGTTTTTT
TRBV30	NA	TRBJ1-2	NA	CAWSVQDYGYTF	TGTGCCTGGAGTGTACAGGACTATGGCTACACCTTC
TRBV4-1	few	TRBJ1-6	TRBD1	CASSQEGGINSPLHF	TGCGCCAGCAGCCAAGAAGGGGGCATTAATTCACCCCTCCACTTT
TRBV2	medium-sized	TRBJ1-5	NA	CASSVDNSNQPQHF	TGTGCCAGCAGCGTTGACAATAGCAATCAGCCCCAGCATTTT
TRBV7-9	medium-sized	TRBJ2-5	TRBD2	CASSLGGGAAETQYF	TGTGCCAGCAGCTTGGGCGGGGGGGCAGCAGAGACCCAGTACTTC
TRBV19	NA	TRBJ2-7	NA	CASSPQKDMTEQYF	TGTGCCAGTAGTCCCCAGAAAGACATGACCGAGCAGTACTTC
TRBV27	once	TRBJ2-7	TRBD2	CASSLSGGGASEQYF	TGTGCCAGCAGTTTATCGGGCGGGGGGGCGAGCGAGCAGTACTTC
TRBV27	few	TRBJ2-1	NA	CASSSDWSSYNEQFF	TGTGCCAGCAGTTCGGACTGGAGCTCCTACAATGAGCAGTTCTTC
TRBV19	once	TRBJ1-6	TRBD1	CASNPWTGQHSPLHF	TGTGCCAGTAACCCTTGGACAGGGCAGCATTCACCCCTCCACTTT
TRBV11-2	many	TRBJ2-2	NA	CASPQGPGVTGELFF	TGTGCCAGCCCACAGGGGCCGGGGGTCACCGGGGAGCTGTTTTTT
TRBV6-5	NA	TRBJ1-5	NA	CASSYPLSNQPQHF	TGTGCCAGCAGTTACCCCCTTAGCAATCAGCCCCAGCATTTT
TRBV5-8	few	TRBJ2-3	NA	CATRPRGTDTQYF	TGTGCCACCCGGCCTCGGGGCACAGATACGCAGTATTTT
TRBV30	NA	TRBJ2-5	TRBD2	CAWTLAGGNMKTQYF	TGTGCCTGGACACTAGCGGGGGGGAATATGAAGACCCAGTACTTC
TRBV18	many	TRBJ2-7	TRBD2	CASSPGLAGADYEQYF	TGTGCCAGCTCACCGGGACTAGCGGGGGCCGACTACGAGCAGTACTTC